These T cell receptor beta chains were read from a single sample in a study of blood T cell repertoires in COVID-19. Only in-frame clones appear in the TCRdb table, and some are missing; sequencing was by immunoSEQ multiplex PCR. Among approximately 450,000 clones listed, 80% to 90% were seen once. The sequenced sample was peripheral blood. These receptors all stem from a woman younger than 45 with acute or convalescent COVID-19. The CDR3 runs from the conserved cysteine through the conserved F or W. Fields, in order: clone size, CDR3 length, V gene, D gene, J gene, CDR3 protein, CDR3 DNA. The D gene is left open where the match is weak. A row's size may be missing; if present it is once, few, many or a size class.

>-|16|TRBV5-5|-|TRBJ1-1
CASGARGARVDTEAFF
TGTGCCAGCGGGGCACGCGGGGCGAGAGTGGACACTGAAGCTTTCTTT
>-|13|TRBV28|-|TRBJ2-7
CASSPQTTGLQYF
TGTGCCAGCAGTCCACAAACCACAGGGCTACAGTACTTC
>-|15|TRBV23-1|TRBD1|TRBJ1-6
CASSQSQGENSPLHF
TGCGCCAGCAGTCAATCTCAGGGGGAAAATTCACCCCTCCACTTT
>-|13|TRBV5-5|-|TRBJ2-5
CASSYRIAETQYF
TGTGCCAGCAGCTACCGGATAGCAGAGACCCAGTACTTC
>few|16|TRBV15|TRBD2|TRBJ2-3
CATSRDSLAGSTPQYF
TGTGCCACCAGCAGAGATTCACTAGCGGGGTCTACCCCGCAGTATTTT
>-|13|TRBV27|-|TRBJ2-5
CASSRDVAETQYF
TGTGCCAGCAGTCGTGACGTAGCAGAGACCCAGTACTTC
>-|16|TRBV7-3|-|TRBJ2-7
CASSPGGSSSLYEQYF
TGTGCCAGCAGCCCGGGTGGCTCCTCCTCGCTCTACGAGCAGTACTTC
>-|17|TRBV7-8|-|TRBJ2-1
CASSSPIAAGRYNEQFF
TGTGCCAGCAGCTCCCCCATAGCGGCGGGGCGGTACAATGAGCAGTTCTTC
>-|13|TRBV11-2|-|TRBJ1-1
CASSLGDYTEAFF
TGTGCCAGCAGCTTAGGGGACTACACTGAAGCTTTCTTT
>once|16|TRBV30|-|TRBJ2-1
CAWSVRGLDSYNEQFF
TGTGCCTGGAGTGTTAGAGGCTTGGACAGTTACAATGAGCAGTTCTTC
>-|18|TRBV28|-|TRBJ1-5
CASSLSEFPNESNQPQHF
TGTGCCAGCAGTTTATCCGAATTCCCTAATGAGAGCAATCAGCCCCAGCATTTT
>-|14|TRBV24-1|TRBD1|TRBJ1-6
CAVSPGTVDSPLHF
TGTGCCGTCTCGCCCGGGACAGTTGATTCACCCCTCCACTTT
>-|18|TRBV7-9|TRBD2|TRBJ2-5
CASSSTGLAGAGRETQYF
TGTGCCAGCAGCTCCACCGGACTAGCGGGCGCTGGGCGAGAGACCCAGTACTTC
>-|11|TRBV11-2|-|TRBJ2-7
CASSFSGEQYF
TGTGCCAGCAGCTTCTCGGGCGAGCAGTACTTC
>few|14|TRBV9|-|TRBJ2-2
CASSVGGYTGELFF
TGTGCCAGCAGCGTGGGGGGATACACCGGGGAGCTGTTTTTT
>-|14|TRBV3-1/TRBV3-2|-|TRBJ2-5
CASSPTEGQETQYF
TGTGCCAGCAGTCCCACTGAGGGCCAAGAGACCCAGTACTTC
>-|14|TRBV19|TRBD1|TRBJ2-2
CASSGQANTGELFF
TGTGCCAGTAGCGGACAGGCGAACACCGGGGAGCTGTTTTTT
>-|16|TRBV28|-|TRBJ1-6
CASVSPVHSYNSPLHF
TGTGCCAGCGTATCCCCGGTGCACTCCTATAATTCACCCCTCCACTTT
>-|18|TRBV7-8|TRBD1|TRBJ1-2
CASSLVPGGALDNYGYTF
TGTGCCAGCAGCTTAGTACCAGGGGGCGCGTTGGACAACTATGGCTACACCTTC
>-|12|TRBV29-1|-|TRBJ1-2
CSVWGGAPGYTF
TGCAGCGTTTGGGGCGGGGCCCCGGGCTACACCTTC
>-|12|TRBV6-6|-|TRBJ1-4
CASSYSRIFLFF
TGTGCCAGCAGTTACTCGAGAATATTTCTGTTTTTT
>-|14|TRBV6-2/TRBV6-3|-|TRBJ2-7
CASSYPTGTYEQYF
TGTGCCAGCAGTTATCCCACAGGGACCTACGAGCAGTACTTC
>-|16|TRBV4-1|-|TRBJ2-7
CASSQELSSYTYEQYF
TGCGCCAGCAGCCAAGAGCTTAGCAGCTATACCTACGAGCAGTACTTC
>few|14|TRBV4-1|-|TRBJ2-2
CASSQVSGAGELFF
TGCGCCAGCAGCCAAGTTTCAGGGGCCGGGGAGCTGTTTTTT
>-|15|TRBV9|TRBD1|TRBJ1-1
CASSSRTGMNTEAFF
TGTGCCAGCAGCTCTCGGACAGGGATGAACACTGAAGCTTTCTTT
>-|12|TRBV19|-|TRBJ1-1
CASRFSGTEAFF
TGTGCCAGTAGATTCTCGGGAACTGAAGCTTTCTTT
>once|14|TRBV7-9|-|TRBJ2-7
CASSLALAPLQQYF
TGTGCCAGCAGCTTAGCTCTAGCCCCTCTCCAGCAGTACTTC
>-|14|TRBV28|TRBD1|TRBJ1-2
CASSMRDRGRGYTF
TGTGCCAGCAGCATGCGGGACAGGGGCCGCGGCTACACCTTC
>-|15|TRBV2|TRBD2|TRBJ2-5
CASRARGEGRETQYF
TGTGCCAGCAGGGCCCGGGGGGAGGGGAGAGAGACCCAGTACTTC
>-|16|TRBV24-1|TRBD2|TRBJ2-3
CATSDPTSGGANTQYF
TGTGCCACCAGTGACCCGACTAGCGGGGGGGCGAATACGCAGTATTTT
>-|13|TRBV13|-|TRBJ2-7
CASSSPLRREQYF
TGTGCCAGCAGCTCACCCCTGAGGCGCGAGCAGTACTTC
>-|14|TRBV5-1|-|TRBJ1-2
CASSLGHSNYGYTF
TGCGCCAGCAGCTTGGGACACTCCAACTATGGCTACACCTTC
>few|11|TRBV5-1|-|TRBJ2-2
CASTMSGELFF
TGCGCCAGCACCATGTCCGGGGAGCTGTTTTTT
>-|14|TRBV25-1|-|TRBJ1-6
CASTATPYNSPLHF
TGTGCCAGCACAGCGACCCCTTATAATTCACCCCTCCACTTT
>-|17|TRBV5-1|TRBD2|TRBJ2-3
CASSLGRGRDYTDTQYF
TGCGCCAGCAGCTTGGGGCGGGGACGGGACTACACAGATACGCAGTATTTT
>-|16|TRBV28|TRBD1|TRBJ1-5
CASNPRDRGRNQPQHF
TGTGCCAGCAACCCCCGGGACAGGGGGCGAAATCAGCCCCAGCATTTT
>-|16|TRBV6-6|TRBD2|TRBJ2-5
CASSYVLAGLQETQYF
TGTGCCAGCAGTTACGTCCTAGCGGGGCTCCAAGAGACCCAGTACTTC
>-|14|TRBV28|-|TRBJ1-4
CASSLVSGYGKLFF
TGTGCCAGCAGTTTAGTTTCGGGTTATGGGAAACTGTTTTTT
>-|12|TRBV10-3|-|TRBJ1-1
CAISSRTVEAFF
TGTGCCATCAGCTCGCGGACAGTTGAAGCTTTCTTT